The clone carrying this T cell receptor (beta chain) was seen a single time. The sample is drawn from a study of blood T cell repertoires in COVID-19. Study background: Resolution of symptoms, clearance, or two negative PCRs was present in recovered Cohort 3 donors.

Germline CDR1 is SNHLY and CDR2 is FYNNEI. This CDR3 spans 18 amino acids. After removal of 5 bases from V and 4 bases from J, the junction contained 18 bases not matched to a gene. Participants were aged about 18 to 95 years, lived in 24 US areas, and enrolled virtually. As processed by the authors: Reference gene primers were amplified, and this amplification served to estimate nucleated cell counts. Sequencing was performed with immunoSEQ multiplex PCR; in TCRdb, only in-frame clones are kept and a portion is missing. The D gene and trimming were derived from the DNA, and the V and J assignments and clone size from that table. The table shows some 190,000 clones, with about 88% occurring only once.

Sample: PBMCs or T cells enriched from blood (not recorded which). The source is a woman in her forties in a cohort exposed to, infected with or recovered from COVID-19 (not recorded which). This rearrangement joins TRBV2 to TRBJ1-2; 8 bases are a match to TRBD1. Written as DNA, the CDR3 is TGTGCCAGCAGTCCAAACCCGGGACAGGTGGTCCCCTCCTATGGCTACACCTTC. This codes for CASSPNPGQVVPSYGYTF.